In this sample, the clone carrying this T cell receptor (beta chain) turned up many times. What it binds is not known. The sample comes from a study of T cells in Graves' hyperthyroidism and ophthalmopathy. Study at large: Blood was drawn when the patient was first diagnosed and still untreated. Regarding the study as a whole: Clonotypes that were expanded in thyroid above 0.001 mostly appeared in blood too.

The source material, RNA transcripts, was used to amplify TCR beta CDR3 regions. Using the HTBI primer set, a first-round RT-PCR was run on the TCR CDR3. One entry per CDR3 protein results from TCRdb running MiXCR on the multiplex PCR reads. The data contain some 350,000 distinct CDR3 sequences, 15% to 20% of them singletons. Any patient presenting with uncontrolled infection, other autoimmune disease, pregnancy or lactation was left out. The TCR comes from a woman between 18 and 29 years old with Graves' hyperthyroidism. The specimen sequenced was blood.

CDR3 DNA sequence: TGTGCCAGCAGTTTCGGAACAGGGGGTGGCTATGGCTACACCTTC. Translated: CASSFGTGGGYGYTF. The J gene is TRBJ1-2, the V gene TRBV27, with 8 positions matching TRBD1. Germline V lookup: CDR1 MNHEY, CDR2 SMNVEV (reference sequence). V trimming: 3 bases; J trimming: 4 bases; junction bases outside the gene matches: 7. This CDR3 region has 15 residues.